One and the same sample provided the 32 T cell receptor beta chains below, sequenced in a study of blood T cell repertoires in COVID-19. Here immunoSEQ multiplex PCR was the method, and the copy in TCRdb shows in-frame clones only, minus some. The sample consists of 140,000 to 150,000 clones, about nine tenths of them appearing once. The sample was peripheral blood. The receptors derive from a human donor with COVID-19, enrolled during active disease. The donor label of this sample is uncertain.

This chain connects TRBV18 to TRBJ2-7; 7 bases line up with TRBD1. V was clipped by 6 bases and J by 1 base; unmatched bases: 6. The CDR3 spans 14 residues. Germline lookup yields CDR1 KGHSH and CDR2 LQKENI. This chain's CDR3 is CASSLETGSYEQYF. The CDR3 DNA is TGTGCCAGCTCCCTAGAGACAGGGTCCTACGAGCAGTACTTC.

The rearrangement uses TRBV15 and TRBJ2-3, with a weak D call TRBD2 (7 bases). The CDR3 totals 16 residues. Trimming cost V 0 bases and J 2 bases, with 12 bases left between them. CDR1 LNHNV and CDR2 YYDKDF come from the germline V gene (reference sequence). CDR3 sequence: CATSRDGAGATDTQYF. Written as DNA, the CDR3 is TGTGCCACCAGCAGAGATGGGGCGGGGGCCACAGATACGCAGTATTTT.

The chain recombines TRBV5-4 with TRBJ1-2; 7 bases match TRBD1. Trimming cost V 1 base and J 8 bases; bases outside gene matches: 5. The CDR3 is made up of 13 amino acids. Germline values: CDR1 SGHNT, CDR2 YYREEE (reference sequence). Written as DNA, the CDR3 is TGTGCCAGCAGCTTGAGGGGGCTTCGGGGCTACACCTTC. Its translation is CASSLRGLRGYTF.

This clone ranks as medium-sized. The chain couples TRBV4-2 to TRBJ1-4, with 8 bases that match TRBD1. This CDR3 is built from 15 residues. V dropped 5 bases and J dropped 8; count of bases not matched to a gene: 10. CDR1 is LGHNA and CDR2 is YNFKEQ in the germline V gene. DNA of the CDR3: TGTGCCAGCAGCTTGACCGGGACAGGCGAGGAAAAACTGTTTTTT. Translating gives CASSLTGTGEEKLFF.

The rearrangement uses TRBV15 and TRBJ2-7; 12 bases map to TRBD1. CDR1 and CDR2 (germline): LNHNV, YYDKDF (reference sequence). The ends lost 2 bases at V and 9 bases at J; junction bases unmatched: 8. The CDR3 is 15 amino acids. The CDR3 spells CATSRYGTGGGGQYF. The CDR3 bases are TGTGCCACCAGCAGATACGGGACAGGGGGCGGAGGGCAGTACTTC.

The CDR3 sequence is CASSLDGRGLNPYEQYF. The DNA of the CDR3 is TGTGCCAGCAGCTTAGATGGCAGGGGGCTTAACCCCTACGAGCAGTACTTC. J is TRBJ2-7 and V is TRBV11-2; 8 bases line up with TRBD1. With 0 bases clipped from V and 2 bases from J, the junction kept 9 bases outside the gene matches. CDR3 length: 17 residues. Germline CDR1 is SGHAT and CDR2 is FQNNGV.

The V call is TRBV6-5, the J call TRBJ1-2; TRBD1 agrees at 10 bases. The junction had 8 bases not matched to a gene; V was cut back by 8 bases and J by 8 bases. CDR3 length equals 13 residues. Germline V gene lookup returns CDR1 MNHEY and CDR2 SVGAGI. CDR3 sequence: CASGRTGGTGYTF. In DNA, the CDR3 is TGTGCCAGCGGACGGACAGGGGGTACAGGCTACACCTTC.

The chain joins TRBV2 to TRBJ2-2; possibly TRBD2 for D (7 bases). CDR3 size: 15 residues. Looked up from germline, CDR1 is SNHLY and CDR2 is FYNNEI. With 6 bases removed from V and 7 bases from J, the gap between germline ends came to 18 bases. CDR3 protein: CASRRGGDFVGELFF. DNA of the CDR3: TGTGCCAGCAGACGAGGGGGGGACTTCGTCGGGGAGCTGTTTTTT.

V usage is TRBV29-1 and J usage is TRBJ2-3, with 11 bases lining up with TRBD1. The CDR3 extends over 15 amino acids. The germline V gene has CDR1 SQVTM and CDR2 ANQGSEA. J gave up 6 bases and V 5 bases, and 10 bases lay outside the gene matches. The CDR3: CSVSGTGGFGDTQYF. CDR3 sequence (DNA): TGCAGCGTTTCCGGGACAGGGGGGTTTGGGGATACGCAGTATTTT.

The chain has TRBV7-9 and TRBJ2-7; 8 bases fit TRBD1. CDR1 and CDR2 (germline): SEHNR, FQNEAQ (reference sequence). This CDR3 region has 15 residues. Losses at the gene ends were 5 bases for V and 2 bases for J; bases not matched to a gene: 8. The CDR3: CASSRTGSHPYEQYF. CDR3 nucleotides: TGTGCCAGCAGCCGGACAGGGAGCCATCCCTACGAGCAGTACTTC.

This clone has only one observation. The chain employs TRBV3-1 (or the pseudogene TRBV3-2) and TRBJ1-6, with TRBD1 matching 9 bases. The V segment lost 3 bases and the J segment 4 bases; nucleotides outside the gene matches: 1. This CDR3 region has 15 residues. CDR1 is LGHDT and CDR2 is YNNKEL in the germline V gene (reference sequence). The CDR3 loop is CASSQTGGYNSPLHF. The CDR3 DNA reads TGTGCCAGCAGCCAGACAGGGGGTTATAATTCACCCCTCCACTTT.

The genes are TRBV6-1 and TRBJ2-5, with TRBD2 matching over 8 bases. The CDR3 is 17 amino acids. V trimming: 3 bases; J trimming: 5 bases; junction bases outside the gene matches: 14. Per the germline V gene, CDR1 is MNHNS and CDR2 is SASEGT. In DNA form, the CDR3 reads TGTGCCAGCAGTGAGCCGGGGGGGAGCACCAATAGGGAGACCCAGTACTTC. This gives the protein CASSEPGGSTNRETQYF.

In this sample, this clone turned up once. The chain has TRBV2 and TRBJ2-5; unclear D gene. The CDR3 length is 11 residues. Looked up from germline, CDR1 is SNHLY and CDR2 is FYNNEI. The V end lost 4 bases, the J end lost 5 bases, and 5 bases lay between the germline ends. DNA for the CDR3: TGTGCCAGCAGTGTCCAGGAGACCCAGTACTTC. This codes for CASSVQETQYF.

The CDR3: CASSQLGTSFGTDTQYF. The DNA of the CDR3 is TGTGCCAGCAGCCAGCTAGGGACTAGTTTTGGGACAGATACGCAGTATTTT. V gene TRBV4-2 combines with J gene TRBJ2-3, with 8 bases fitting TRBD2. Trimming took 3 bases from V and 3 from J; bases not matched to a gene: 11. This CDR3 spans 17 amino acids. Per the germline V gene, CDR1 is LGHNA and CDR2 is YNFKEQ.

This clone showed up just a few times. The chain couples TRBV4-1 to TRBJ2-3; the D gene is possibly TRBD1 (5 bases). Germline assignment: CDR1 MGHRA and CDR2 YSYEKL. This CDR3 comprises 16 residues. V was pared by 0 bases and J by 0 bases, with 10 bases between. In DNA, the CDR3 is TGCGCCAGCAGCCAAGAAGACAGCCTTAGCACAGATACGCAGTATTTT. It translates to CASSQEDSLSTDTQYF.

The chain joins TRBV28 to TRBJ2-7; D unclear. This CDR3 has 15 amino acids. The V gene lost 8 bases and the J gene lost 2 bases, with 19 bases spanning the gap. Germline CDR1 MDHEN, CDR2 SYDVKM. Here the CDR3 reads CASLSSAGLPYEQYF. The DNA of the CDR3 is TGTGCCAGCCTATCCTCAGCAGGCCTCCCCTACGAGCAGTACTTC.

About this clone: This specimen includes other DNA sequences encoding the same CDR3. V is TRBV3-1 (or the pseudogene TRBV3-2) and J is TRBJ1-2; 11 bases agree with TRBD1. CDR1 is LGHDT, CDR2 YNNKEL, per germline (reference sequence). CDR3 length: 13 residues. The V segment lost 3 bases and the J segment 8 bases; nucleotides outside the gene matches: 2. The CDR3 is CASSQGTGGGYTF. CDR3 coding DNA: TGTGCCAGCAGCCAGGGGACAGGGGGAGGCTACACCTTC.

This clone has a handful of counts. The CDR3 reads CTSSPGLATNEQFF. The CDR3 DNA is TGCACCAGCAGCCCGGGACTAGCGACGAATGAGCAGTTCTTC. This chain uses TRBV1 with TRBJ2-1; TRBD2, the D gene given by the table, was not confirmed from the DNA. TRBV1 is an annotated pseudogene. The CDR3 has 14 residues.

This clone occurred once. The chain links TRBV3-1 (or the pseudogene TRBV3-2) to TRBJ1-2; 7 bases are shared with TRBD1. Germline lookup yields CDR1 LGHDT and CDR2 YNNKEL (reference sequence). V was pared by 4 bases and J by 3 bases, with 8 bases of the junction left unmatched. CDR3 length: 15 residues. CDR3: CASSRQGTEYYGYTF. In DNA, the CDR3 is TGTGCCAGCAGCCGGCAGGGGACAGAGTACTATGGCTACACCTTC.

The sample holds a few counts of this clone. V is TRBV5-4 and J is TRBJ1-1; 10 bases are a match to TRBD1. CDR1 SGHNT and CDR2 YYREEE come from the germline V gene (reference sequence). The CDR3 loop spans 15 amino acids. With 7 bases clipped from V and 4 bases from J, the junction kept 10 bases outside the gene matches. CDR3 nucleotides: TGTGCCAGCGGAACCCCGGGACAGGGGAGCACTGAAGCTTTCTTT. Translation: CASGTPGQGSTEAFF.

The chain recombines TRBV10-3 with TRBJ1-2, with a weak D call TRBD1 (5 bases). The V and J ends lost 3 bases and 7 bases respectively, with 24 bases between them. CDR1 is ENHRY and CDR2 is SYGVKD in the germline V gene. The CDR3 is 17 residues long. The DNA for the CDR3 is TGTGCCATCAGTGACTCCGGGTTCCCGGGGGAGCCGGGTGGCTACACCTTC. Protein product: CAISDSGFPGEPGGYTF.

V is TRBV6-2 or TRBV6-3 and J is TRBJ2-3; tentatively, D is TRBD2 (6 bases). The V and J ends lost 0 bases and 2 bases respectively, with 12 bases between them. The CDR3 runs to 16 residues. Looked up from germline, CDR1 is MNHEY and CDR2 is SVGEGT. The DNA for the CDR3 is TGTGCCAGCAGTTACTCGAGGCGGGAACTCACAGATACGCAGTATTTT. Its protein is CASSYSRRELTDTQYF.

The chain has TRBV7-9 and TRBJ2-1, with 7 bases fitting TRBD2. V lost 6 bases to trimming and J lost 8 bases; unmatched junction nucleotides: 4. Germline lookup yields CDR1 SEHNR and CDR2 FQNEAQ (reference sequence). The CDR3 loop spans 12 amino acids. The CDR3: CASSRTSHEQFF. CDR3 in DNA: TGTGCCAGCAGTCGGACTAGTCATGAGCAGTTCTTC.

CDR3 in amino acids: CASSWTGQETQYF. The CDR3 bases are TGTGCCAGCAGTTGGACAGGGCAAGAGACCCAGTACTTC. The V and J genes are TRBV2 and TRBJ2-5; 8 positions agree with TRBD1. The CDR3 is 13 amino acids. The ends lost 5 bases at V and 2 bases at J; junction bases unmatched: 1. The germline gives CDR1 SNHLY, CDR2 FYNNEI.

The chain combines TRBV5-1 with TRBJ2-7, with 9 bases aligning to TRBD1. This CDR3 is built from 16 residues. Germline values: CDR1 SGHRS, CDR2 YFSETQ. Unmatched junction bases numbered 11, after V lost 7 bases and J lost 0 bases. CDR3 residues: CASARQGGKTSYEQYF. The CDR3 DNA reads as TGCGCCAGCGCCCGACAGGGGGGGAAAACCTCCTACGAGCAGTACTTC.

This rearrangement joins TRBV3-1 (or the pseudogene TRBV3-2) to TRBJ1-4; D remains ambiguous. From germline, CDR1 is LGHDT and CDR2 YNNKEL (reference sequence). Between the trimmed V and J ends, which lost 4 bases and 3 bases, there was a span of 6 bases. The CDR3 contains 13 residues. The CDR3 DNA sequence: TGTGCCAGCAGCCTCCGGGCTAATGAAAAACTGTTTTTT. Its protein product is CASSLRANEKLFF.

The CDR3 is CAMSTSGQYEQYF. The DNA for the CDR3 is TGTGCCATGTCGACTAGCGGGCAATACGAGCAGTACTTC. The V call is TRBV10-3, the J call TRBJ2-7; 10 bases fit TRBD2. V gave up 9 bases and J gave up 4 bases; unmatched junction bases: 6. There are 13 residues in the CDR3. Germline V gene data show CDR1 as ENHRY and CDR2 as SYGVKD.

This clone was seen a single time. The CDR3 bases are TGTGCCAGCGGGCGTGGGGCGGAGGAAAAACTGTTTTTT. It codes for CASGRGAEEKLFF. This chain connects TRBV2 to TRBJ1-4; D may be TRBD1 (5 bases). The V gene's germline CDR1 is SNHLY and CDR2 FYNNEI. V lost 8 bases, J lost 8 bases, and 15 bases lay in between. The CDR3 sequence is 13 residues long.

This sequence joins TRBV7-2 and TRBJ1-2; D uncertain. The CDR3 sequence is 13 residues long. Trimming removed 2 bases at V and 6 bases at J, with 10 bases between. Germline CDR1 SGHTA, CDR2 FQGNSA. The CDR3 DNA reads TGTGCCAGCAGCTTAACTTCTACAGATGGCTACACCTTC. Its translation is CASSLTSTDGYTF. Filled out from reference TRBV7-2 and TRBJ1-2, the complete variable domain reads GAGVSQSPSNKVTEKGKDVELRCDPISGHTALYWYRQSLGQGLEFLIYFQGNSAPDKSGLPSDRFSAERTGGSVSTLTIQRTQQEDSAVYLCASSLTSTDGYTFGSGTRLTVV.

As DNA, the CDR3 is TGCGCCAGCAGCCCCGGACAGGGCTGGGACTACGAGCAGTACTTC. It is translated as CASSPGQGWDYEQYF. V is TRBV5-1 and J is TRBJ2-7; 8 bases are shared with TRBD1. Trimming at V came to 4 bases and at J to 3 bases, leaving 9 bases not matched to a gene. CDR3 length: 15 residues. Looked up from germline, CDR1 is SGHRS and CDR2 is YFSETQ.

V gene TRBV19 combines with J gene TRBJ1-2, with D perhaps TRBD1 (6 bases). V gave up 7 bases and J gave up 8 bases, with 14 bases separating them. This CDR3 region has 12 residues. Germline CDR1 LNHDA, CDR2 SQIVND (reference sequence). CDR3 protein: CASTDRLGGYTF. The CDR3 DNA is TGTGCCAGTACCGACAGGTTGGGCGGCTACACCTTC. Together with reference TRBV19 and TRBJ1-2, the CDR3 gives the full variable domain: DGGITQSPKYLFRKEGQNVTLSCEQNLNHDAMYWYRQDPGQGLRLIYYSQIVNDFQKGDIAEGYSVSREKKESFPLTVTSAQKNPTAFYLCASTDRLGGYTFGSGTRLTVV.

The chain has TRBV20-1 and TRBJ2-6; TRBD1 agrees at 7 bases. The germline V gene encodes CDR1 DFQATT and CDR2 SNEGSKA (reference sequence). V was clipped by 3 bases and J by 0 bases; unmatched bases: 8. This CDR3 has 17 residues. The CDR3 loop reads CSASSATGLSGANVLTF. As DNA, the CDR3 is TGCAGTGCTAGTTCTGCGACAGGGCTCTCTGGGGCCAACGTCCTGACTTTC.